The entry below describes one T cell receptor (beta chain). The target antigen is unknown. Synthetic TCR analog templates were added to each PCR reaction. Some clones are missing from TCRdb's copy, which holds only in-frame ones; the method was immunoSEQ multiplex PCR. The sample includes fewer than 50,000 clones, around 80% seen only once; the top ten take around 3.2%. The source of the sample is a study of PD-L1 blockade in urothelial cancer. Study information: Patients initiated atezolizumab in about 2014 at 1,200 mg intravenously every 3 weeks. Blood drawn 3 weeks (second dose) and 6 weeks after treatment start was analyzed. Study-wide points: Where pretreatment blood TCR clonality fell below the median, better survival was predicted.

This CDR3 has 15 residues. Per the germline V gene, CDR1 is SGHNT and CDR2 is YENEEA. V dropped 5 bases and J dropped 6; count of bases not matched to a gene: 10. Time point here: pretreatment peripheral blood. The TCR comes from an older man with urothelial cancer. The chain links TRBV11-3 to TRBJ2-7; 10 bases map to TRBD1. Sequenced material: PBMCs, taken around atezolizumab (anti-PD-L1) treatment. In DNA form, the CDR3 reads TGTGCCAGCAGCGCATCGACAGGGGGCGCAGGCGAGCAGTACTTC. It encodes CASSASTGGAGEQYF. The full variable domain, in which reference TRBV11-3 and TRBJ2-7 provide the parts outside the CDR3, is EAGVVQSPRYKIIEKKQPVAFWCNPISGHNTLYWYLQNLGQGPELLIRYENEEAVDDSQLPKDRFSAERLKGVDSTLKIQPAELGDSAVYLCASSASTGGAGEQYFGPGTRLTVT.